Below are 31 T cell receptor beta chains sequenced from a single sample in a study of OX40 agonist ivuxolimab in advanced cancers. Method: immunoSEQ multiplex PCR; TCRdb's copy keeps in-frame clones and lacks some. The top ten hold 12% of the sample, which has 50,000 or so clones, approximately 80% seen once. The sample here was CD4+ or CD8+ T cells sorted from blood, taken in a trial of the OX40 agonist ivuxolimab. These receptors were collected from an adult with an advanced solid tumor such as melanoma, head and neck, liver or kidney cancer.

The chain links TRBV28 to TRBJ1-2; D not certain. CDR1 and CDR2 from the germline V gene are MDHEN and SYDVKM. The length of the CDR3 is 15 residues. Trimming shortened V by 5 bases and J by 1 base, and 14 bases separated the two germline ends. The CDR3 is CASSRLSGSNYGYTF. The CDR3 nucleotides are TGTGCCAGCAGTCGCCTTTCGGGGAGTAACTATGGCTACACCTTC.

This chain uses TRBV6-1 with TRBJ2-7; TRBD2 is a possible D gene (5 bases). CDR1 is MNHNS and CDR2 is SASEGT in the germline V gene. The CDR3 runs to 15 residues. V was trimmed by 3 bases and J by 0 bases, leaving 12 bases between them. The CDR3 region is CASSDPQRTSYEQYF. The DNA for the CDR3 is TGTGCCAGCAGTGATCCCCAGCGGACCTCCTACGAGCAGTACTTC.

V gene TRBV2 combines with J gene TRBJ1-6; D call uncertain. CDR1 is SNHLY, CDR2 FYNNEI, per germline. The CDR3 length is 14 residues. V was trimmed by 5 bases and J by 9 bases, leaving 14 bases between them. CDR3 in amino acids: CASSPTPSGSPLHF. Written as DNA, the CDR3 is TGTGCCAGCAGTCCGACCCCAAGCGGTTCACCCCTCCACTTT.

The V and J genes are TRBV28 and TRBJ2-7; 9 nucleotides agree with TRBD2. Unmatched junction bases numbered 13, after V lost 2 bases and J lost 5 bases. Germline CDR1 is MDHEN and CDR2 is SYDVKM. The CDR3 consists of 17 residues. The CDR3 nucleotides read TGTGCCAGCAGTTTACCCCCAAGAGGGCGGGGGGGGAACGAGCAGTACTTC. Residues: CASSLPPRGRGGNEQYF.

The chain carries TRBV5-1 and TRBJ1-6; TRBD1 agrees at 9 bases. The CDR3 totals 14 residues. Germline lookup yields CDR1 SGHRS and CDR2 YFSETQ. With V trimmed by 5 bases and J by 9 bases, 6 bases remained unmatched. CDR3: CASSTGQGSSPLHF. The CDR3 nucleotides are TGCGCCAGCAGTACGGGACAGGGTTCTTCACCCCTCCACTTT.

This chain joins TRBV6-5 and TRBJ1-5; D remains unclear. The CDR3 length is 15 residues. CDR1 and CDR2 from the germline V gene are MNHEY and SVGAGI. Trimming took off 6 bases at V and 5 bases at J, with 17 bases between the two ends. The CDR3 loop is CASSPDITDYQPQHF. The CDR3 DNA reads TGTGCCAGCAGCCCCGACATAACAGACTATCAGCCCCAGCATTTT.

The rearrangement links TRBV14 to TRBJ2-7, with D unclear. The CDR3 has 13 amino acids. Germline V gives CDR1 SGHDN, CDR2 FVKESK. V was clipped by 0 bases and J by 1 base, with 4 bases between them. CDR3 in amino acids: CASSQDISYEQYF. DNA of the CDR3: TGTGCCAGCAGCCAAGATATTTCCTACGAGCAGTACTTC.

V gene TRBV5-1 combines with J gene TRBJ2-3; D gene ambiguous. The CDR3 is 14 amino acids. The V end lost 0 bases, the J end lost 1 base, and 6 bases lay between the germline ends. Germline CDR1 reads SGHRS; CDR2 reads YFSETQ. CDR3 sequence: CASSLVPGTDTQYF. In nucleotides, the CDR3 is TGCGCCAGCAGCTTGGTTCCAGGCACAGATACGCAGTATTTT. Drawing the rest from reference TRBV5-1 and TRBJ2-3, the complete variable domain is KAGVTQTPRYLIKTRGQQVTLSCSPISGHRSVSWYQQTPGQGLQFLFEYFSETQRNKGNFPGRFSGRQFSNSRSEMNVSTLELGDSALYLCASSLVPGTDTQYFGPGTRLTVL.

The V call is TRBV18, the J call TRBJ2-5; 9 bases are a match to TRBD2. V dropped 2 bases and J dropped 4; count of bases not matched to a gene: 2. This CDR3 is 14 amino acids long. The germline CDR1 and CDR2 sequences are KGHSH and LQKENI. The CDR3, as DNA: TGTGCCAGCTCACCAGCAGCGGGGGGAGAGACCCAGTACTTC. Protein: CASSPAAGGETQYF.

This chain uses TRBV20-1 with TRBJ2-7; D remains unclear. The CDR3 sequence is 11 residues long. V lost 5 bases to trimming and J lost 0 bases, with 5 bases between them. Per the germline V gene, CDR1 is DFQATT and CDR2 is SNEGSKA (reference sequence). The CDR3 protein is CSAWGSYEQYF. CDR3 nucleotides: TGCAGTGCTTGGGGCTCCTACGAGCAGTACTTC.

This clone showed up just once. The chain joins TRBV7-9 to TRBJ2-1; 9 bases line up with TRBD2. Germline CDR1 is SEHNR and CDR2 is FQNEAQ (reference sequence). The CDR3 extends over 16 amino acids. V dropped 5 bases and J dropped 1; count of bases not matched to a gene: 6. DNA for the CDR3: TGTGCCAGCAGCCCACGGCGGGGGGGGTCCTACAATGAGCAGTTCTTC. Translation: CASSPRRGGSYNEQFF.

This clone was recorded once. V gene TRBV4-3 combines with J gene TRBJ1-3, with D unresolved. This CDR3 contains 15 residues. Germline V gene data show CDR1 as LGHNA and CDR2 as YSLEER. Between the trimmed V and J ends, which lost 0 bases and 4 bases, there was a span of 10 bases. CDR3 DNA: TGCGCCAGCAGCCAAGAGTCCGGGGTGGGAAACACCATATATTTT. This encodes CASSQESGVGNTIYF.

The CDR3 loop reads CASSKTSGGTKNIQYF. In DNA, the CDR3 is TGCGCCAGCAGCAAAACTAGCGGGGGGACCAAAAACATTCAGTACTTC. The chain joins TRBV4-1 to TRBJ2-4; TRBD2 matches at 12 bases. In germline, CDR1 is MGHRA, CDR2 YSYEKL. This CDR3 has 16 amino acids. Trimming at V came to 5 bases and at J to 2 bases, leaving 4 bases not matched to a gene.

The chain couples TRBV19 to TRBJ2-2; TRBD2 might be the D (5 bases). This CDR3 is built from 16 residues. Germline-derived CDR1 and CDR2 are LNHDA and SQIVND (reference sequence). V was cut by 3 bases and J by 4 bases, with 15 bases left in between. CDR3 nucleotide sequence: TGTGCCAGTAGTATCACGGGTCTCCGGGGCACCGGGGAGCTGTTTTTT. Translating it yields CASSITGLRGTGELFF.

This chain connects TRBV19 to TRBJ2-3; TRBD1 matches 8 bases. The CDR3 is 19 residues long. Germline CDR1 is LNHDA and CDR2 is SQIVND (reference sequence). V gave up 4 bases and J gave up 0 bases; unmatched junction bases: 15. Here the CDR3 DNA reads TGTGCCAGTAGTAAGAGGACAGGGACGGTGAGATATAGCACAGATACGCAGTATTTT. Translated: CASSKRTGTVRYSTDTQYF.

The chain has TRBV4-3 and TRBJ1-3; no reliable D call. Trimming cost V 0 bases and J 0 bases, with 3 bases left between them. This CDR3 region has 14 residues. Germline values: CDR1 LGHNA, CDR2 YSLEER. In DNA, the CDR3 is TGCGCCAGCAGCCAAGAATCCTCTGGAAACACCATATATTTT. Its translation is CASSQESSGNTIYF.

V gene TRBV28 combines with J gene TRBJ1-4, with D uncertain. The CDR3 contains 14 residues. Germline CDR1 reads MDHEN; CDR2 reads SYDVKM. The germline V and J ends were trimmed by 6 bases and 8 bases, with 16 bases remaining between them. As DNA, the CDR3 is TGTGCCAGCAGACTCCCCCGGTCTGGAGAAAAACTGTTTTTT. It encodes CASRLPRSGEKLFF.

The J gene is TRBJ1-5, the V gene TRBV28, with D possibly being TRBD1 (6 bases). CDR3 length equals 18 residues. V lost 1 base, J lost 5 bases, and 21 bases lay in between. Germline CDR1 is MDHEN and CDR2 is SYDVKM. This CDR3 reads CASSLSPGLGALDQPQHF. The CDR3 nucleotides are TGTGCCAGCAGTTTATCCCCGGGGCTGGGGGCGCTGGATCAGCCCCAGCATTTT.

This clone was counted once. The gene calls are TRBV28 and TRBJ1-5; weak D call: TRBD1 (6 bases). Germline V CDR1 and CDR2: MDHEN, SYDVKM. V dropped 9 bases and J dropped 1 base, with 13 bases sitting between them. This CDR3 has 14 amino acids. This CDR3 is CASSRTASNQPQHF. The DNA for the CDR3 is TGTGCCAGTTCAAGGACAGCGAGCAATCAGCCCCAGCATTTT.

J is TRBJ2-5 and V is TRBV14; no definite D call. CDR1 and CDR2 from the germline V gene are SGHDN and FVKESK. Trimming took 2 bases from V and 3 from J, leaving 7 bases between them. The CDR3 is made up of 13 amino acids. CDR3 residues: CASSQTRKETQYF. The CDR3, as DNA: TGTGCCAGCAGCCAAACTCGAAAAGAGACCCAGTACTTC.

The chain is built from TRBV30 and TRBJ2-3; D is ambiguous. Deletions cut 4 bases from V and 0 bases from J, with 5 bases between. From germline, CDR1 is GTSNPN and CDR2 SVGIG (reference sequence). The CDR3 covers 12 residues. The CDR3 loop is CAWTRSTDTQYF. The CDR3 DNA follows: TGTGCCTGGACCCGGAGCACAGATACGCAGTATTTT.

This chain uses TRBV21-1 with TRBJ1-5. TRBV21-1 is described as a pseudogene. This CDR3 is built from 17 residues. The CDR3 DNA sequence: TGTGCCAGCAGCAAAGAACGTGGTAGGGATAGCAATCAGCCCCAGCATTTT. Its translation: CASSKERGRDSNQPQHF.

The chain has TRBV14 and TRBJ2-3; the match to TRBD2 covers 8 bases. This CDR3 region has 16 residues. Germline V gene lookup returns CDR1 SGHDN and CDR2 FVKESK. The J segment lost 2 bases and the V segment lost 1 base, leaving 5 bases of the junction unmatched. The CDR3 DNA reads TGTGCCAGCAGCCAAGGCCAGCGGGGGCACACAGATACGCAGTATTTT. As protein: CASSQGQRGHTDTQYF.

The CDR3 loop is CASSIPSYNEQFF. In DNA form, the CDR3 reads TGTGCCAGTAGTATTCCTTCATACAATGAGCAGTTCTTC. V gene TRBV19 combines with J gene TRBJ2-1; D ambiguous. V was cut by 3 bases and J by 4 bases, with 7 bases left in between. This CDR3 is 13 amino acids long. Germline V gene sequence: CDR1 LNHDA, CDR2 SQIVND (reference sequence).

The chain has TRBV18 and TRBJ1-1, with TRBD1 identical over 7 bases. V dropped 8 bases and J dropped 0; count of bases not matched to a gene: 3. The CDR3 covers 13 residues. Germline CDR1 KGHSH, CDR2 LQKENI. The CDR3 here is CASQQGMNTEAFF. The CDR3 DNA sequence: TGTGCCAGCCAACAGGGGATGAACACTGAAGCTTTCTTT.

The V and J genes are TRBV28 and TRBJ2-7; the match to TRBD1 covers 7 bases. V lost 1 base to trimming and J lost 7 bases; unmatched junction nucleotides: 4. Germline loops: CDR1 MDHEN, CDR2 SYDVKM. This CDR3 has 13 amino acids. The CDR3 here is CASSLSYRGEQYV. The CDR3 bases are TGTGCCAGCAGTTTATCTTACAGGGGTGAGCAGTACGTC.

The chain has TRBV18 and TRBJ2-2; 12 nucleotides match TRBD2. Unmatched junction bases numbered 2, after V lost 5 bases and J lost 4 bases. This CDR3 comprises 15 residues. CDR1 is KGHSH and CDR2 is LQKENI in the germline V gene. DNA of the CDR3: TGTGCCAGCTCAACGACTAGCGGGAGCACCGGGGAGCTGTTTTTT. As protein: CASSTTSGSTGELFF. Variable domain in full (rest from reference TRBV18 and TRBJ2-2): NAGVMQNPRHLVRRRGQEARLRCSPMKGHSHVYWYRQLPEEGLKFMVYLQKENIIDESGMPKERFSAEFPKEGPSILRIQQVVRGDSAAYFCASSTTSGSTGELFFGEGSRLTVL.

This rearrangement joins TRBV7-8 to TRBJ1-6; no firm D call. There are 14 residues in the CDR3. Germline lookup yields CDR1 SGHVS and CDR2 FQNEAQ. Trimming stripped 3 bases from V and 8 bases from J, with 11 bases between. The CDR3 nucleotides are TGTGCCAGCAGCTTTGTTAATAGGGATTCACCCCTCCACTTT. Its translation is CASSFVNRDSPLHF.

Here the CDR3 reads CAISQDRGNYGYTF. CDR3 coding DNA: TGTGCCATCAGCCAGGACAGAGGGAACTATGGCTACACCTTC. V usage is TRBV10-3 and J usage is TRBJ1-2, with D perhaps matching TRBD1 (6 bases). The germline CDR1 and CDR2 sequences are ENHRY and SYGVKD. The CDR3 sequence is 14 residues long. Trimming took off 6 bases at V and 2 bases at J, with 13 bases between the two ends.

The rearrangement uses TRBV19 and TRBJ1-5; TRBD1 matches 9 bases. The CDR3 totals 12 residues. V shed 8 bases and J 4 bases; nucleotides not matched to a gene: 0. Per the germline V gene, CDR1 is LNHDA and CDR2 is SQIVND (reference sequence). CDR3 sequence (DNA): TGTGCCAGTGGACAGGGGAATCAGCCCCAGCATTTT. Amino acid sequence: CASGQGNQPQHF.

The chain is built from TRBV6-1 and TRBJ2-7; TRBD2 is a possible D gene (6 bases). This CDR3 contains 14 residues. Trimming took off 2 bases at V and 3 bases at J, with 11 bases between the two ends. Germline V gives CDR1 MNHNS, CDR2 SASEGT. The CDR3 here is CASSEYGGNYEQYV. The CDR3 DNA is TGTGCCAGCAGTGAATACGGGGGAAACTACGAGCAGTACGTC.